This is a list of T cell receptor beta chains from one sample in a study of vaccination effects on CD4 cells after COVID-19. TCRdb's copy holds only in-frame clones and misses some; the assay was immunoSEQ multiplex PCR. The sample has some 69,000 clones, roughly 75% seen once. These receptors' targets are unknown. The sequences come from CD4+ T cells from PBMCs cultured without peptide, collected after COVID-19 vaccination. The receptors come from a human donor who received a COVID-19 vaccine. Each CDR3 is given with its conserved first and last residue. The D gene is left open where the match is weak. Clone size, where shown, is once, few, many, or a class for clones that have expanded.

-,TRBJ1-5,TRBV29-1,-,TGCAGCGTTGGGGGGAATAGCAATCAGCCCCAGCATTTT,CSVGGNSNQPQHF
-,TRBJ1-5,TRBV6-6,-,TGTGCCAGCAGTTACTCAGGGGTGGGAGGCAATCAGCCCCAGCATTTT,CASSYSGVGGNQPQHF
-,TRBJ1-5,TRBV6-6,-,TGTGCCAGCAGTTACGGAGATCCGCAGCCCCAGCATTTT,CASSYGDPQPQHF
-,TRBJ1-1,TRBV5-1,TRBD1,TGCGCCAGCAGCTTAACAGGGGGCGCAGCCACTGAAGCTTTCTTT,CASSLTGGAATEAFF
once,TRBJ2-2,TRBV5-1,TRBD1,TGCGCCAGCAGCTGGGGCGTAACCACAGGGGCGAACACCGGGGAGCTGTTTTTT,CASSWGVTTGANTGELFF
-,TRBJ2-4,TRBV3-1/TRBV3-2,-,TGTGCCAGCAGCCACCGACAGAAGGACATTCAGTACTTC,CASSHRQKDIQYF
-,TRBJ1-1,TRBV6-5,-,TGTGCCAGCAGTTCACGGGTGGCTGAAGCTTTCTTT,CASSSRVAEAFF
-,TRBJ1-2,TRBV18,-,TGTGCCAGCTCACCACGGGTCCAGGGGAGAACTAACTATGGCTACACCTTC,CASSPRVQGRTNYGYTF
few,TRBJ1-6,TRBV10-3,TRBD1,TGTGCCATCAGTAACGCGGACAGGGTATATAATTCACCCCTCCACTTT,CAISNADRVYNSPLHF
-,TRBJ1-2,TRBV4-1,-,TGCGCCAGCAGCCAAGCCGGGATCTATGGCTACACCTTC,CASSQAGIYGYTF
once,TRBJ2-3,TRBV6-4,-,TGTGCCAGCAGCGCCATGGAGGAGGATACGCAGTATTTT,CASSAMEEDTQYF
-,TRBJ2-3,TRBV6-5,TRBD1,TGTGCCAGCAGTTACTCGGGACAGGGGATTCTAGGTACGCAGTATTTT,CASSYSGQGILGTQYF
-,TRBJ1-6,TRBV21-1,-,TGTGCCAGCTGGAGTTCAGGAGGGTATTCACCCCTCCACTTT,CASWSSGGYSPLHF
-,TRBJ2-4,TRBV10-3,TRBD1,TGTGCCATCAGACCGGGACAGGGGGCAGGGATTCAGTACTTC,CAIRPGQGAGIQYF
-,TRBJ2-3,TRBV19,-,TGTGCCAGTAGTATTTTTCCCGGGGTGAGCACAGATACGCAGTATTTT,CASSIFPGVSTDTQYF
-,TRBJ2-3,TRBV5-1,TRBD2,TGCGCCAGCAGCCCCAGACTAGCGGGGGACGGGTATACGCAGTATTTT,CASSPRLAGDGYTQYF
-,TRBJ1-3,TRBV6-1,-,TGTGCCAGCAGTGAAGGGCCCATCGGGAGAACCATATATTTT,CASSEGPIGRTIYF